A selection of T cell receptor beta chains follows, all from one sample in a study of post-analysis software for immune sequencing data. TCRdb re-called the PCR reads with MiXCR, one entry per CDR3 protein. This table holds about 430,000 distinct CDR3 sequences, roughly 40% found once. The source material was blood. The receptors originated from a girl aged 2-10 years with multiple sclerosis. The CDR3 runs from the conserved cysteine through the conserved F or W. Fields, in order: clone size, J gene, D gene, CDR3 length, V gene, CDR3 protein, CDR3 DNA. A D gene is named only where the DNA matches it firmly. Clone size, where shown, is once, few, many, or a class for clones that have expanded.

clone_size: -; j_call: TRBJ2-3; d_call: -; cdr3_length: 16; v_call: TRBV10-3; cdr3_aa: CAISAREATDGDTQYF; cdr3_nt: TGTGCCATCAGTGCCCGAGAGGCGACGGACGGAGATACGCAGTATTTT
clone_size: -; j_call: TRBJ2-7; d_call: TRBD2; cdr3_length: 16; v_call: TRBV6-5; cdr3_aa: CASSTLSGGSYNEQYF; cdr3_nt: TGTGCCAGCAGTACTCTCAGCGGGGGCTCCTACAATGAGCAGTACTTC
clone_size: -; j_call: TRBJ1-1; d_call: -; cdr3_length: 13; v_call: TRBV12-3/TRBV12-4; cdr3_aa: CASSLLGATEAFF; cdr3_nt: TGTGCCAGCAGTTTACTGGGGGCCACTGAAGCTTTCTTT
clone_size: few; j_call: TRBJ2-1; d_call: -; cdr3_length: 12; v_call: TRBV6-5; cdr3_aa: CASSPWYNEQFF; cdr3_nt: TGTGCCAGCAGCCCCTGGTACAATGAGCAGTTCTTC
clone_size: few; j_call: TRBJ2-3; d_call: TRBD2; cdr3_length: 15; v_call: TRBV7-3; cdr3_aa: CASSDLAGRSDTQYF; cdr3_nt: TGTGCCAGCAGCGATCTAGCGGGTCGATCAGATACGCAGTATTTT
clone_size: few; j_call: TRBJ2-1; d_call: TRBD2; cdr3_length: 14; v_call: TRBV12-3/TRBV12-4; cdr3_aa: CASASGGQYNEQFF; cdr3_nt: TGTGCCAGCGCTAGCGGGGGGCAATACAATGAGCAGTTCTTC
clone_size: -; j_call: TRBJ2-1; d_call: -; cdr3_length: 15; v_call: TRBV10-3; cdr3_aa: CAISDERTRLNEQFF; cdr3_nt: TGTGCCATCAGTGACGAGCGGACCCGACTCAATGAGCAGTTCTTC
clone_size: -; j_call: TRBJ2-7; d_call: TRBD2; cdr3_length: 16; v_call: TRBV4-1; cdr3_aa: CASSQTPGTSSFEQYF; cdr3_nt: TGCGCCAGCAGCCAGACCCCCGGGACTAGTTCCTTCGAGCAGTACTTC
clone_size: -; j_call: TRBJ2-3; d_call: -; cdr3_length: 13; v_call: TRBV15; cdr3_aa: CATTKRPRDTQYF; cdr3_nt: TGTGCCACCACCAAGAGACCGCGCGATACGCAGTATTTT
clone_size: -; j_call: TRBJ2-7; d_call: -; cdr3_length: 16; v_call: TRBV7-2; cdr3_aa: CASSLSPGTPADEQYF; cdr3_nt: TGTGCCAGCAGCTTATCCCCCGGGACCCCGGCCGACGAGCAGTACTTC
clone_size: -; j_call: TRBJ2-5; d_call: TRBD1; cdr3_length: 16; v_call: TRBV7-8; cdr3_aa: CASSLTGTGGQETQYF; cdr3_nt: TGTGCCAGCAGCCTGACCGGGACAGGGGGCCAAGAGACCCAGTACTTC
clone_size: -; j_call: TRBJ2-3; d_call: -; cdr3_length: 14; v_call: TRBV11-2; cdr3_aa: CAGSSLGPTDTQYF; cdr3_nt: TGTGCCGGCAGCTCTTTAGGTCCCACAGATACGCAGTATTTT
clone_size: -; j_call: TRBJ2-1; d_call: -; cdr3_length: 13; v_call: TRBV28; cdr3_aa: CASKTSPNNEQFF; cdr3_nt: TGTGCCAGCAAGACTAGTCCCAACAATGAGCAGTTCTTC
clone_size: -; j_call: TRBJ2-1; d_call: TRBD1; cdr3_length: 16; v_call: TRBV5-1; cdr3_aa: CASSLPGQGDYNEQFF; cdr3_nt: TGCGCCAGCAGTCTGCCGGGACAGGGAGACTACAATGAGCAGTTCTTC
clone_size: few; j_call: TRBJ2-7; d_call: -; cdr3_length: 14; v_call: TRBV5-1; cdr3_aa: CASSNGQTFYEQYF; cdr3_nt: TGCGCCAGCAGCAATGGACAGACTTTCTACGAGCAGTACTTC
clone_size: -; j_call: TRBJ2-3; d_call: -; cdr3_length: 16; v_call: TRBV4-2; cdr3_aa: CASSQEVRGSTDTQYF; cdr3_nt: TGTGCCAGCAGCCAAGAAGTAAGGGGTAGCACAGATACGCAGTATTTT
clone_size: -; j_call: TRBJ2-7; d_call: -; cdr3_length: 14; v_call: TRBV6-1; cdr3_aa: CASSPMQGNDEQYF; cdr3_nt: TGTGCCAGCAGTCCTATGCAGGGGAACGACGAGCAGTACTTC
clone_size: many; j_call: TRBJ2-5; d_call: -; cdr3_length: 12; v_call: TRBV29-1; cdr3_aa: CSVGSREETQYF; cdr3_nt: TGCAGCGTCGGGAGTAGGGAAGAGACCCAGTACTTC
clone_size: -; j_call: TRBJ2-5; d_call: -; cdr3_length: 14; v_call: TRBV7-2; cdr3_aa: CASSRRGVEETQYF; cdr3_nt: TGTGCCAGCAGCCGCAGGGGGGTGGAAGAGACCCAGTACTTC
clone_size: -; j_call: TRBJ2-7; d_call: -; cdr3_length: 14; v_call: TRBV4-3; cdr3_aa: CASSQAGSRHEQYF; cdr3_nt: TGCGCCAGCAGCCAAGCGGGTAGCAGACACGAGCAGTACTTC
clone_size: -; j_call: TRBJ1-2; d_call: -; cdr3_length: 14; v_call: TRBV27; cdr3_aa: CASSVQGPNYGYTF; cdr3_nt: TGTGCCAGCAGTGTACAGGGACCTAACTATGGCTACACCTTC
clone_size: few; j_call: TRBJ2-1; d_call: -; cdr3_length: 14; v_call: TRBV7-9; cdr3_aa: CASSLVLGGNEQFF; cdr3_nt: TGTGCCAGCAGCTTAGTTCTAGGGGGGAATGAGCAGTTCTTC
clone_size: -; j_call: TRBJ2-7; d_call: -; cdr3_length: 16; v_call: TRBV5-1; cdr3_aa: CVSSPRDSIIKHEQYF; cdr3_nt: TGCGTCAGCAGCCCACGGGACTCCATCATAAAACACGAGCAGTACTTC
clone_size: -; j_call: TRBJ1-2; d_call: -; cdr3_length: 15; v_call: TRBV9; cdr3_aa: CASSGGTLANYGYTF; cdr3_nt: TGTGCCAGCAGCGGAGGGACCTTAGCTAACTATGGCTACACCTTC
clone_size: -; j_call: TRBJ1-2; d_call: -; cdr3_length: 16; v_call: TRBV7-2; cdr3_aa: CAGSPQGTKANYGYTF; cdr3_nt: TGTGCCGGCAGCCCCCAAGGGACGAAGGCCAACTATGGCTACACCTTC
clone_size: few; j_call: TRBJ2-6; d_call: -; cdr3_length: 16; v_call: TRBV12-3/TRBV12-4; cdr3_aa: CASSLRGVSGANVLTF; cdr3_nt: TGTGCCAGCAGTTTAAGGGGGGTCTCTGGGGCCAACGTCCTGACTTTC
clone_size: -; j_call: TRBJ2-1; d_call: TRBD1; cdr3_length: 21; v_call: TRBV11-1; cdr3_aa: CASSPRDRGRRVLLCYNEQFF; cdr3_nt: TGTGCCAGCAGCCCCCGGGACAGGGGGCGCCGCGTCTTACTCTGTTATAATGAGCAGTTCTTC
clone_size: -; j_call: TRBJ1-1; d_call: TRBD1; cdr3_length: 14; v_call: TRBV7-3; cdr3_aa: CASSLGQGHTEAFF; cdr3_nt: TGTGCCAGCAGCCTGGGACAGGGACACACTGAAGCTTTCTTT
clone_size: few; j_call: TRBJ1-2; d_call: -; cdr3_length: 15; v_call: TRBV28; cdr3_aa: CASSFGAGEDYGYTF; cdr3_nt: TGTGCCAGCAGTTTTGGTGCAGGGGAGGACTATGGCTACACCTTC
clone_size: -; j_call: TRBJ1-1; d_call: TRBD1; cdr3_length: 13; v_call: TRBV10-3; cdr3_aa: CAISDDREGVAFF; cdr3_nt: TGTGCCATCAGTGATGACAGGGAAGGGGTAGCTTTCTTT
clone_size: -; j_call: TRBJ1-2; d_call: -; cdr3_length: 14; v_call: TRBV5-5; cdr3_aa: CASSPATGGYGYTF; cdr3_nt: TGTGCCAGCAGCCCCGCTACGGGGGGCTATGGCTACACCTTC
clone_size: -; j_call: TRBJ1-4; d_call: -; cdr3_length: 14; v_call: TRBV29-1; cdr3_aa: CSVGLYGLTEKLFF; cdr3_nt: TGCAGCGTTGGGTTGTATGGGTTGACAGAAAAACTGTTTTTT
clone_size: -; j_call: TRBJ1-1; d_call: TRBD1; cdr3_length: 13; v_call: TRBV5-1; cdr3_aa: CASRGQGGSEAFF; cdr3_nt: TGCGCCAGCAGGGGGCAGGGGGGCTCTGAAGCTTTCTTT
clone_size: -; j_call: TRBJ1-1; d_call: -; cdr3_length: 15; v_call: TRBV7-2; cdr3_aa: CASSLTISEDTEAFF; cdr3_nt: TGTGCCAGCAGCCTCACGATCTCCGAGGACACTGAAGCTTTCTTT
clone_size: -; j_call: TRBJ2-6; d_call: -; cdr3_length: 18; v_call: TRBV6-2/TRBV6-3; cdr3_aa: CASSYLTGRGSGANVLTF; cdr3_nt: TGTGCCAGCAGTTACCTGACAGGGAGGGGATCTGGGGCCAACGTCCTGACTTTC
clone_size: few; j_call: TRBJ2-1; d_call: TRBD1; cdr3_length: 16; v_call: TRBV6-1; cdr3_aa: CASSLRNRGSRQGQFF; cdr3_nt: TGTGCCAGCAGCCTGCGAAACAGGGGCTCGAGACAGGGGCAGTTCTTC
clone_size: -; j_call: TRBJ1-1; d_call: TRBD1; cdr3_length: 13; v_call: TRBV2; cdr3_aa: CAGGDRKDTEAFF; cdr3_nt: TGTGCCGGAGGGGACAGGAAGGACACTGAAGCTTTCTTT
clone_size: few; j_call: TRBJ1-5; d_call: TRBD1; cdr3_length: 14; v_call: TRBV28; cdr3_aa: CASSRYRGDQPQHF; cdr3_nt: TGTGCCAGCAGTCGTTACAGGGGCGATCAGCCCCAGCATTTT